The entry below gives a single T cell receptor (beta chain) sequence along with its context. The sample belongs to a study of blood T cell repertoires in COVID-19. Whole-study context: The cDNA or gDNA used as material had been derived from T cells, B-cell-depleted T cells, or PBMCs.

Profiling relied on immunoSEQ multiplex PCR, and the TCRdb table lists in-frame clones only, not all of them. The table lists 400,000 to 450,000 clones, around 87% of them singletons, with 1% to 1.3% in the top ten. This CDR3 is built from 14 residues. Per germline, CDR1 MNHEY and CDR2 SVGAGI. V shed 11 bases, J shed 1 base, and the junction held 3 bases outside the gene matches. This chain uses TRBV6-5 with TRBJ2-3; 13 bases fit TRBD2. The sequence was obtained from a man younger than 45 who had recovered from COVID-19. What was sequenced was PBMCs or T cells enriched from blood (not recorded which). The CDR3 DNA reads as TGTGCCGCCGGACTAGCGGGAGGCACAGATACGCAGTATTTT. This encodes CAAGLAGGTDTQYF.